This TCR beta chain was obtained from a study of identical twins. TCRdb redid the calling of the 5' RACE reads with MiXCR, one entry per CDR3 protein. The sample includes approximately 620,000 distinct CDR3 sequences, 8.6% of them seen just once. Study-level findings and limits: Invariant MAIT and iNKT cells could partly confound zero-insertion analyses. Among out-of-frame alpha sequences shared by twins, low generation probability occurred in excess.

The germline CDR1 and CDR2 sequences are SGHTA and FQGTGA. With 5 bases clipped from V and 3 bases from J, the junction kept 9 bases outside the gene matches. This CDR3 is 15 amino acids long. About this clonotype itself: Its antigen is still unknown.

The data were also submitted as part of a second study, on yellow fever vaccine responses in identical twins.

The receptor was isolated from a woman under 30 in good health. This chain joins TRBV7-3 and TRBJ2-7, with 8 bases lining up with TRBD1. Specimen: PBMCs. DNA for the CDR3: TGTGCCAGCAGCCAATTGGACAGGGCGAACTACGAGCAGTACTTC. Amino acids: CASSQLDRANYEQYF.